These T cell receptor beta chains were read from a single sample in a study of cytomegalovirus exposure and HLA in healthy donors. TCRdb keeps only in-frame clones here, not all; method: immunoSEQ multiplex PCR. The profile covers under 150,000 clones, with around 83% appearing a single time and around 1.3% taken by the ten largest. The source material was PBMCs. Receptor source: a girl aged 2 to 10 in good health and CMV-seronegative. Each CDR3 is given with its conserved first and last residue. A D gene is named only where the DNA matches it firmly.

TRBV7-9,NA,CASSLAPGTSGYTF
TRBV7-6,TRBD2,CASSFYGLADLAKNIQYF
TRBV7-2,TRBD1,CASSFGTGTYNEQFF
TRBV5-1,TRBD1,CASSFREGQGTGYTF
TRBV5-5,TRBD2,CASSGLEGGDYEQYF
TRBV5-3,NA,CARSLSGNYEQYF
TRBV6-1,TRBD2,CASSVSSGTYNEQFF
TRBV7-9,NA,CASNEANANTGELFF
TRBV19,NA,CASIGGYNTEAFF
TRBV7-6,TRBD2,CASSLGGYAAGGPWQETQYF
TRBV9,TRBD1,CASGRGTGRTDTQYF
TRBV2,TRBD1,CASSEAAGGFYGYTF
TRBV19,NA,CASSIVGLQRGTGELFF
TRBV11-2,TRBD2,CASSLGLAGGGEQFF
TRBV27,NA,CASSFKGWETQYF
TRBV20-1,NA,CSATGNYGYTF
TRBV10-1,NA,CASPGFGNQPQHF
TRBV25-1,TRBD2,CASSQTSGGHEQYF
TRBV30,TRBD2,CAWGSTSGGETQYF
TRBV15,NA,CATSSADGSSYEQYF
TRBV7-2,NA,CASSLGQRVETQYF
TRBV12-2,NA,CASRLGWGSKGLKQGRSEETQYF
TRBV27,NA,CASSFWRDGTDTQYF
TRBV20-1,NA,CSAQISEQYF
TRBV5-1,TRBD1,CASSLHRGETQYF
TRBV6-1,TRBD1,CASSGSTGVGEKLFF
TRBV27,TRBD2,CASSLGGSSYNEQFF
TRBV7-8,NA,CASSLLSLANTEAFF
TRBV7-2,TRBD1,CASSLEWAGGVDTQYF
TRBV6-5,NA,CASSYTQNYGYTF
TRBV10-3,TRBD1,CAITRQGDTGELFF
TRBV6-6,NA,CASRQGTDTQYF
TRBV7-2,NA,CASTGGYYEQYF
TRBV18,TRBD2,CASSPGTIYQETQYF
TRBV9,TRBD1,CASSARDRGNEQYF
TRBV30,TRBD1,CAWSAIPGQIGTSYGYTF
TRBV6-1,NA,CASIWGEVATQYF
TRBV30,TRBD1,CAWRPDRRLYEQYF
TRBV9,TRBD1,CASSVAGTGGTEAFF
TRBV7-9,NA,CASSLGNRVASPLHF
TRBV4-1,TRBD1,CASSQERRGTAYNEQFF
TRBV2,TRBD1,CASSPDRGREKLFF
TRBV7-9,TRBD2,CASRPPGGVDEQFF
TRBV28,TRBD1,CASDRGQETQYF
TRBV12-5,TRBD2,CASGFFPKQESIIVAGGARDTQYF